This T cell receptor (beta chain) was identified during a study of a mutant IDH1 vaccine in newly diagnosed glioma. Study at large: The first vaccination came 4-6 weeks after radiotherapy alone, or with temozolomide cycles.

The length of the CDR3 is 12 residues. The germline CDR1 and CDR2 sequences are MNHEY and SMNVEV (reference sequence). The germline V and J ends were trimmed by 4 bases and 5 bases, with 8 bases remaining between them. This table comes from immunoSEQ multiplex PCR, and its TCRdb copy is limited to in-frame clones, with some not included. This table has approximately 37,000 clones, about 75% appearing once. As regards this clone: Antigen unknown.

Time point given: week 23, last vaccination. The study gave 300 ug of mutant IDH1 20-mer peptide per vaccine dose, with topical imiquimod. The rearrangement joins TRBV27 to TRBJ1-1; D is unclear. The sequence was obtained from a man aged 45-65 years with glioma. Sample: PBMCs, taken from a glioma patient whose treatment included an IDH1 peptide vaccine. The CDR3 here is CASSSLGTEAFF. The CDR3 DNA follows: TGTGCCAGCAGTTCCCTGGGGACTGAAGCTTTCTTT.